A selection of T cell receptor beta chains follows, all from one sample in a study of T cell repertoires and leukemia-associated antigens. TCRdb redid the calling of the 5' RACE reads with MiXCR, one entry per CDR3 protein. Altogether around 12,000 distinct CDR3 sequences are present, more than 40% being singletons, with the ten largest covering 30% to 40%. The antigens for these receptors are not known. The sequenced sample consisted of CD3+ T cells sorted from blood and cultured. The receptors come from a female donor in good health. CDR3s include the opening cysteine and the closing phenylalanine or tryptophan. The order of the fields is CDR3 protein, CDR3 DNA, J gene, clone size, CDR3 length, D gene, V gene. The D gene is left open where the match is weak. Expanded clones get a size class; other rows say once, few or many, or leave the size out.

cdr3_aa: CASSQEDRGYGNTIYF
cdr3_nt: TGCGCCAGCAGCCAAGAGGACAGGGGGTATGGAAACACCATATATTTT
j_call: TRBJ1-3
clone_size: NA
cdr3_length: 16
d_call: TRBD1
v_call: TRBV4-3

cdr3_aa: CASSLSSGRTYNEQFF
cdr3_nt: TGCGCCAGCAGCCTGAGCAGCGGGAGGACGTACAATGAGCAGTTCTTC
j_call: TRBJ2-1
clone_size: few
cdr3_length: 16
d_call: TRBD2
v_call: TRBV5-1

cdr3_aa: CASSFGIRGETQYF
cdr3_nt: TGTGCCAGCAGTTTTGGTATAAGGGGGGAGACCCAGTACTTC
j_call: TRBJ2-5
clone_size: NA
cdr3_length: 14
d_call: NA
v_call: TRBV12-3/TRBV12-4

cdr3_aa: CASSSGLAGSTDTQYF
cdr3_nt: TGTGCCAGCAGCTCAGGACTAGCGGGAAGCACAGATACGCAGTATTTT
j_call: TRBJ2-3
clone_size: NA
cdr3_length: 16
d_call: TRBD2
v_call: TRBV7-3

cdr3_aa: CASSLGVHEQYF
cdr3_nt: TGTGCCAGCAGTTTAGGGGTCCACGAGCAGTACTTC
j_call: TRBJ2-7
clone_size: NA
cdr3_length: 12
d_call: NA
v_call: TRBV12-3/TRBV12-4

cdr3_aa: CATLGGASYETQYF
cdr3_nt: TGTGCCACACTAGGGGGGGCTAGCTACGAGACCCAGTATTTC
j_call: TRBJ2-5
clone_size: NA
cdr3_length: 14
d_call: NA
v_call: TRBV6-1

cdr3_aa: CASIQTVANSPLHF
cdr3_nt: TGTGCCAGCATCCAGACAGTAGCTAATTCACCCCTCCACTTT
j_call: TRBJ1-6
clone_size: large
cdr3_length: 14
d_call: NA
v_call: TRBV28

cdr3_aa: CASSLSGTGGYEQYF
cdr3_nt: TGTGCCAGCAGCTTAAGTGGGACAGGGGGCTACGAGCAGTACTTC
j_call: TRBJ2-7
clone_size: NA
cdr3_length: 15
d_call: TRBD1
v_call: TRBV7-3

cdr3_aa: CASSLRGESATQYF
cdr3_nt: TGTGCCAGCAGCTTACGGGGGGAGAGTGCTACGCAGTATTTT
j_call: TRBJ2-3
clone_size: NA
cdr3_length: 14
d_call: TRBD2
v_call: TRBV7-9

cdr3_aa: CASSPGRRTGGPSAAGTQYF
cdr3_nt: TGTGCCAGCAGCCCCGGTCGTAGGACAGGGGGTCCTAGCGCCGCCGGGACCCAGTACTTC
j_call: TRBJ2-5
clone_size: NA
cdr3_length: 20
d_call: TRBD1
v_call: TRBV7-3

cdr3_aa: CASSTGPRNEQYF
cdr3_nt: TGTGCCAGCAGCACGGGACCCCGCAACGAGCAGTACTTC
j_call: TRBJ2-7
clone_size: few
cdr3_length: 13
d_call: NA
v_call: TRBV7-2

cdr3_aa: CASKVAGGGPGELFF
cdr3_nt: TGTGCCAGCAAGGTAGCGGGTGGAGGACCCGGGGAGCTGTTTTTT
j_call: TRBJ2-2
clone_size: many
cdr3_length: 15
d_call: TRBD2
v_call: TRBV27

cdr3_aa: CSARQSGLAGRGEQYF
cdr3_nt: TGCAGTGCTAGACAATCGGGACTAGCGGGACGAGGCGAGCAGTACTTC
j_call: TRBJ2-7
clone_size: many
cdr3_length: 16
d_call: TRBD2
v_call: TRBV20-1